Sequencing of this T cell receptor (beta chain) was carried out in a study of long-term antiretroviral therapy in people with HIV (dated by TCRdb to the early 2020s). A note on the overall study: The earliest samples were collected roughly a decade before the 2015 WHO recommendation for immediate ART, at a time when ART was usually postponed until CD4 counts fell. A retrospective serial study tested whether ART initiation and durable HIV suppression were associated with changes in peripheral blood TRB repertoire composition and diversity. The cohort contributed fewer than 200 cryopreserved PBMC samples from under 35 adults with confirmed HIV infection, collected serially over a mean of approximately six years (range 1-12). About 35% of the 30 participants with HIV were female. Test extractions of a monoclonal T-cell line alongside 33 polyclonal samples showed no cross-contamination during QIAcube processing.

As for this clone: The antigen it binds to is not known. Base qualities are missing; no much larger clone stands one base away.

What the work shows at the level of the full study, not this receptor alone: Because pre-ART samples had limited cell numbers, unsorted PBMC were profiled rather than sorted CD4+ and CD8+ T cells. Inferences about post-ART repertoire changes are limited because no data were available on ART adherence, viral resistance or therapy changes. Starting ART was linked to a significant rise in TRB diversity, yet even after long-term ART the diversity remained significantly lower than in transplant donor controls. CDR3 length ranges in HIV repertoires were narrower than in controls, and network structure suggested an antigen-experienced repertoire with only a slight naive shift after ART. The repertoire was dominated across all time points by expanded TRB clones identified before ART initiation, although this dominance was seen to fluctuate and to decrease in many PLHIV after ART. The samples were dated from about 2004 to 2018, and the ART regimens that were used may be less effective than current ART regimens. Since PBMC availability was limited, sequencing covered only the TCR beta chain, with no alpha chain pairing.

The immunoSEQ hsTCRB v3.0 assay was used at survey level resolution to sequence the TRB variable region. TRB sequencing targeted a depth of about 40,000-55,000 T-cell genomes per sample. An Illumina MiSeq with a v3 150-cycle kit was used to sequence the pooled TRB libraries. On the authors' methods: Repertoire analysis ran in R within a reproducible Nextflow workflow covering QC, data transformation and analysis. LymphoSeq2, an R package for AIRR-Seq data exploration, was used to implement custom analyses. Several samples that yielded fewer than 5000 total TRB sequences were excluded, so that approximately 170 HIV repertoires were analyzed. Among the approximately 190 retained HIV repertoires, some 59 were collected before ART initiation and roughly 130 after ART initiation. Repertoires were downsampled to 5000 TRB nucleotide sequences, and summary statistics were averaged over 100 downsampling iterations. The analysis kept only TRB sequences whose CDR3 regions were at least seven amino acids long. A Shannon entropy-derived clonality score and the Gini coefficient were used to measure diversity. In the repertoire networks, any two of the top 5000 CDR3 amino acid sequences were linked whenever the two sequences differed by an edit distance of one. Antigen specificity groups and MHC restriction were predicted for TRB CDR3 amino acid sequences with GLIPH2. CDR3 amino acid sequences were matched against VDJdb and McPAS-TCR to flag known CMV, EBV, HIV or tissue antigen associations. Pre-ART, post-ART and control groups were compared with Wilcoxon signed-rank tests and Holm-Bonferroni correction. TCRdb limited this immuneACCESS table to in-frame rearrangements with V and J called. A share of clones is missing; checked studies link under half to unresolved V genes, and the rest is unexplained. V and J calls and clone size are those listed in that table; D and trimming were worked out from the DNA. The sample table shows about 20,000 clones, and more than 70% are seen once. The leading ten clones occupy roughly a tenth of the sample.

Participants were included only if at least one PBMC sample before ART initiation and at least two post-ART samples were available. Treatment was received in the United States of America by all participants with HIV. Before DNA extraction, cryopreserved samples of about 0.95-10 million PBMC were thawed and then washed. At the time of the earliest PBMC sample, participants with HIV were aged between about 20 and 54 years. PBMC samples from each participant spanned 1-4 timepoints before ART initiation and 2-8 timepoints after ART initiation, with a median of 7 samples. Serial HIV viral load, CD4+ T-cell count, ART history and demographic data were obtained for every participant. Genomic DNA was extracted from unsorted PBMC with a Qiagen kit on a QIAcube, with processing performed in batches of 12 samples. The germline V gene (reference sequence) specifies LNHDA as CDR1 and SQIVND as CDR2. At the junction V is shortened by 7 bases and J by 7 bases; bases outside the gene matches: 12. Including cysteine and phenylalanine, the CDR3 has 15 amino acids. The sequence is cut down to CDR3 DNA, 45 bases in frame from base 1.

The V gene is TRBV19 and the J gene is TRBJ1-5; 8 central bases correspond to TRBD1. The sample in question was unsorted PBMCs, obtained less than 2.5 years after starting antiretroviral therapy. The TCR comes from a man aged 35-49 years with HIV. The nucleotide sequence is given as TGTGCCAGTACCGCCGGACAGGGTCTATCCCAGCCCCAGCATTTT. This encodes CASTAGQGLSQPQHF. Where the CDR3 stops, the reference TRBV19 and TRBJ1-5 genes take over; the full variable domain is DGGITQSPKYLFRKEGQNVTLSCEQNLNHDAMYWYRQDPGQGLRLIYYSQIVNDFQKGDIAEGYSVSREKKESFPLTVTSAQKNPTAFYLCASTAGQGLSQPQHFGDGTRLSIL.